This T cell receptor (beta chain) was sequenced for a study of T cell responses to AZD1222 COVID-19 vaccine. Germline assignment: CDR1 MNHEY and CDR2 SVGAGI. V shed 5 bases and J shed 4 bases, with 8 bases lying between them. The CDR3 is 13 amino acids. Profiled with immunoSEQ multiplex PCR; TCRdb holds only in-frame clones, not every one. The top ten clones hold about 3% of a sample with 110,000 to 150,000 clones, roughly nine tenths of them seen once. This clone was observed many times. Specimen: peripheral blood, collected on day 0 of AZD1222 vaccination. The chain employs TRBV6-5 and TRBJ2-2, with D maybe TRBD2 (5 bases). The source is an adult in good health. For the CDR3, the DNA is TGTGCCAGCAGTAGGGAGCTCACCGGGGAGCTGTTTTTT. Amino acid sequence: CASSRELTGELFF.